This entry concerns a single TCR beta chain. The data stem from a study of blood T cell repertoires in COVID-19. Study-level information: The samples span acute and convalescent COVID-19 from the United States, Italy and Spain. Sources were T cells, B-cell-depleted T cells, or PBMCs; the material itself was cDNA or gDNA.

Repertoires were generated with immunoSEQ multiplex PCR, while TCRdb's copy carries only in-frame clones and drops some. The sample holds some 28,000 clones, 85% seen once. This CDR3 spans 15 amino acids. Germline CDR1 reads SNHLY; CDR2 reads FYNNEI. V was clipped by 6 bases and J by 6 bases; unmatched bases: 11. The chain combines TRBV2 with TRBJ2-3, with 8 nucleotides matching TRBD2. The TCR was taken from a human donor in a cohort sampled during active COVID-19. Sequences were obtained from peripheral blood. CDR3 residues: CASSAEGGGLDTQYF. The CDR3 coding sequence is TGTGCCAGCAGCGCCGAGGGCGGGGGGCTCGATACGCAGTATTTT.